This T cell receptor beta chain was recovered during a study of blood T cell repertoires in COVID-19. This CDR3 comprises 16 residues. V trimming: 7 bases; J trimming: 5 bases; junction bases outside the gene matches: 6. The V gene's germline CDR1 is MNHEY and CDR2 SMNVEV (reference sequence). Only a few counts were recorded for this clone. Method: immunoSEQ multiplex PCR; TCRdb's copy keeps in-frame clones and lacks some. The sample consists of approximately 41,000 clones, 89% of them appearing once. The material sequenced was peripheral blood. The TCR comes from a man between 50 and 59 years old with active COVID-19. V gene TRBV27 combines with J gene TRBJ2-2, with 14 bases aligning to TRBD2. The CDR3 reads CASTGTSGRRTGELFF. The DNA for the CDR3 is TGTGCCAGCACCGGGACTAGCGGGAGAAGGACCGGGGAGCTGTTTTTT.